A selection of T cell receptor beta chains follows, all from one sample in a study of blood T cell repertoires in COVID-19. Sequencing was performed with immunoSEQ multiplex PCR; in TCRdb, only in-frame clones are kept and a portion is missing. The sample consists of about 89,000 clones, approximately 84% of them appearing once. Sequencing was carried out using peripheral blood. The origin of the receptors is a man between 65 and 79 years old with COVID-19, enrolled during active disease. Each CDR3 is given with its conserved first and last residue. A D gene is named only where the DNA matches it firmly. A clone size is listed for some rows: how often the clone was seen (once, few, many), or a class if it is expanded.

TRBV14,many,TRBJ2-5,TRBD2,15,TGTGCCAGCAGCCGAGAGCGGGGGGGATTTGAGACCCAGTACTTC,CASSRERGGFETQYF
TRBV3-1/TRBV3-2,NA,TRBJ2-7,TRBD1,15,TGTGCCAGCAGCCAATCGGGACAGGGAACCTACGAGCAGTACTTC,CASSQSGQGTYEQYF
TRBV29-1,NA,TRBJ1-2,NA,12,TGCAGCGCGAAGCCGGGGAACTATGGCTACACCTTC,CSAKPGNYGYTF
TRBV6-2/TRBV6-3,few,TRBJ2-7,TRBD1,16,TGTGCCAGCAGTTACTCTTGGAGGACAGGGTCCTACGAGCAGTACTTC,CASSYSWRTGSYEQYF
TRBV24-1,NA,TRBJ1-1,NA,13,TGTGCCACCCGGCCCCCCCAGAGCGCTGAAGCTTTCTTT,CATRPPQSAEAFF
TRBV7-8,NA,TRBJ2-2,TRBD2,16,TGTGCCAGCAGCTTATGGGACGCGACTAGCCCGGGGGAGCTGTTTTTT,CASSLWDATSPGELFF
TRBV5-1,NA,TRBJ1-4,NA,15,TGCGCCAGCAGCCACACAGGGATGATTAATGAAAAACTGTTTTTT,CASSHTGMINEKLFF
TRBV7-9,NA,TRBJ1-6,TRBD1,15,TGTGCCAGCAGCTTAGGGGACAGGGGGCGCTCACCCCTCCACTTT,CASSLGDRGRSPLHF
TRBV4-2,few,TRBJ2-2,NA,15,TGTGCCAGCGGTATTAAGGCGGGGCACACCGGGGAGCTGTTTTTT,CASGIKAGHTGELFF
TRBV6-2/TRBV6-3,once,TRBJ1-5,NA,15,TGTGCCAGCAGTTACTCGTCACAAAGCAATCAGCCCCAGCATTTT,CASSYSSQSNQPQHF
TRBV11-3,NA,TRBJ2-7,TRBD1,14,TGTGCCAGCAGCTCCCGGGACAGAGCCTACGAGCAGTACTTC,CASSSRDRAYEQYF
TRBV29-1,NA,TRBJ1-3,NA,13,TGCAGCGTTGACGTCGGCAGGGGAAACACCATATATTTT,CSVDVGRGNTIYF
TRBV30,NA,TRBJ1-2,NA,13,TGTGCCTGGAGCCCAGGGACTGATCTTGGCTACACCTTC,CAWSPGTDLGYTF
TRBV27,once,TRBJ1-1,NA,13,TGTGCCAGCAAAGGACATTCGAACACTGAAGCTTTCTTT,CASKGHSNTEAFF
TRBV7-2,NA,TRBJ2-1,TRBD2,15,TGTGCCAGCAGCTTAAGTCTAGCGGGAGGGAATGAGCAGTTCTTC,CASSLSLAGGNEQFF
TRBV18,NA,TRBJ1-4,NA,11,TGTGCCAGCTCACAAAGCGAAAAACTGTTTTTT,CASSQSEKLFF
TRBV28,once,TRBJ2-1,NA,16,TGTGCCAGCAGTCCTAGGGGGGGAAGCTCCTACAATGAGCAGTTCTTC,CASSPRGGSSYNEQFF
TRBV6-5,NA,TRBJ1-2,NA,13,TGTGCCAGCCTCGCAGGGGCCTTCTATGGCTACACCTTC,CASLAGAFYGYTF
TRBV30,NA,TRBJ1-1,TRBD1,14,TGTGCCTGGAGCTACAGGGACAGGAACACTGAAGCTTTCTTT,CAWSYRDRNTEAFF
TRBV6-2/TRBV6-3,NA,TRBJ2-3,NA,15,TGTGCCAGCAGTCCCGGACACTTAGAAGCAGATACGCAGTATTTT,CASSPGHLEADTQYF
TRBV5-6,NA,TRBJ2-1,NA,15,TGTGCCAGCATCAAGAGCATAGTCCTGCTCAATGAGCAGTTCTTC,CASIKSIVLLNEQFF
TRBV10-3,NA,TRBJ2-3,TRBD2,13,TGTGCCGCCGGGGGAGGGTTTGCAGATACGCAGTATTTT,CAAGGGFADTQYF
TRBV10-3,NA,TRBJ2-3,TRBD2,14,TGTGCCACCCGGACTAGCGGGAGTAACGATACGCAGTATTTT,CATRTSGSNDTQYF
TRBV5-8,NA,TRBJ2-2,TRBD2,16,TGTGCCAGCAGCACCGGCGGGGGGTGGAGGACCGGGGAGCTGTTTTTT,CASSTGGGWRTGELFF
TRBV20-1,NA,TRBJ2-1,TRBD2,15,TGCAGTGCTAGTTCCGGGACTAGCGGGTCCAATGAGCAGTTCTTC,CSASSGTSGSNEQFF
TRBV30,NA,TRBJ1-2,NA,13,TGTGCCTCAAGAGACACCAATAACTATGGCTACACCTTC,CASRDTNNYGYTF
TRBV11-3,NA,TRBJ2-1,NA,16,TGTGCCAGCAGCCCTTGGGGCTCAAGCTCCTACAATGAGCAGTTCTTC,CASSPWGSSSYNEQFF
TRBV27,once,TRBJ2-2,NA,14,TGTGCCAGCAGTGACCGGGACACCACCGGGGAGCTGTTTTTT,CASSDRDTTGELFF
TRBV12-3/TRBV12-4,NA,TRBJ1-3,NA,11,TGTGCCAGCAGTCACGGCGGGCCCCATGCTTTT,CASSHGGPHAF
TRBV19,NA,TRBJ2-1,NA,17,TGTGCCAGTAGTATAGATCCAACGGGGAGACCCTACAATGAGCAGTTCTTC,CASSIDPTGRPYNEQFF
TRBV27,NA,TRBJ2-7,TRBD1,14,TGTGCCCCCCATAGGGACAGTAACTCCTACGAGCAGTACTTC,CAPHRDSNSYEQYF
TRBV10-3,NA,TRBJ1-2,NA,14,TGTGCCATCAGCGGTGGGCCTTCCGGTAATGGCTACACCTTC,CAISGGPSGNGYTF
TRBV4-3,NA,TRBJ2-4,NA,18,TGCGCCAGCAGCCGAGAAAGGACAGTCGGGCTAGCCAAAAACATTCAGTACTTC,CASSRERTVGLAKNIQYF
TRBV7-9,NA,TRBJ2-1,TRBD1,15,TGTGCCAGCAGCCTCCGACAGGGGAATTCGAATGAGCAGTTCTTC,CASSLRQGNSNEQFF
TRBV28,NA,TRBJ1-2,NA,14,TGTGCCAGCATCCAAGGGAGGGGTATCTATGGCTACACCTTC,CASIQGRGIYGYTF
TRBV7-2,NA,TRBJ1-2,NA,14,TGTGCCAGCAGCTTTGAACAGGGATACTATGGCTACACCTTC,CASSFEQGYYGYTF
TRBV19,NA,TRBJ2-2,NA,15,TGTGCCAGTAGTATCCAGGGGACGGACACCGGGGAGCTGTTTTTT,CASSIQGTDTGELFF
TRBV4-2,few,TRBJ1-6,NA,16,TGTGCCAGCAGCCAAGTATCCAGGGAAGTCAATTCACCCCTCCACTTT,CASSQVSREVNSPLHF
TRBV27,NA,TRBJ2-3,NA,14,TGTGCCAGCAGTCCCTTAGAAGGGGGAGATACGCAGTATTTT,CASSPLEGGDTQYF
TRBV29-1,NA,TRBJ2-5,NA,12,TGCAGCGCCGGCGGCAGACAAGAGACCCAGTACTTC,CSAGGRQETQYF
TRBV5-1,NA,TRBJ1-2,TRBD1,14,TGCGCCAGCAGCTGGACCTCGGGACAGGGGCGCTACACCTTC,CASSWTSGQGRYTF
TRBV27,many,TRBJ2-5,TRBD1,15,TGTGCCAGCAGAAAAATCGACAGGGACCAAGAGACCCAGTACTTC,CASRKIDRDQETQYF
TRBV10-1,NA,TRBJ2-2,NA,13,TGCGCCAGCAGTGACCCAGGCGCCGGGGAGCTGTTTTTT,CASSDPGAGELFF
TRBV28,NA,TRBJ1-2,TRBD1,12,TGTGCCAGCAGCAAACTCCGGGACAGCCGCACCTTC,CASSKLRDSRTF
TRBV27,NA,TRBJ2-3,TRBD2,15,TGTGCCAGCAGTTCCCGTGGGACTAGCGGCGATACGCAGTATTTT,CASSSRGTSGDTQYF
TRBV3-1/TRBV3-2,NA,TRBJ1-5,TRBD1,16,TGTGCCAGCAGCCTCAGGAGAGGGGGCGCGGGTCAGCCCCAGCATTTT,CASSLRRGGAGQPQHF
TRBV6-2/TRBV6-3,NA,TRBJ2-7,TRBD1,15,TGTGCCAGCAGTTACTTGCCGGGACAGGGGGTCGAGCAGTACTTC,CASSYLPGQGVEQYF
TRBV6-5,few,TRBJ2-3,TRBD2,16,TGTGCCAGCAGTTACACCGGACTAGCGGTCACAGATACGCAGTATTTT,CASSYTGLAVTDTQYF
TRBV7-9,NA,TRBJ2-7,NA,13,TGTGCCAGCAGCTTAGCGCGAGGGTACGAGCAGTACTTC,CASSLARGYEQYF
TRBV28,NA,TRBJ1-2,NA,14,TGTGCCAGCAGTTTATTCCAGGCTTATGGAGGCTACACCTTC,CASSLFQAYGGYTF
TRBV11-3,NA,TRBJ2-7,NA,14,TGTGCCAGCACCCCTCAATCCGGGACCTACGAGCAGTACTTC,CASTPQSGTYEQYF
TRBV7-2,NA,TRBJ2-3,TRBD1,14,TGTGCCAGCAGCTACCAGGGGGGCACAGATACGCAGTATTTT,CASSYQGGTDTQYF
TRBV29-1,NA,TRBJ2-5,TRBD1,13,TGCAGCGTTGGCAGGGGGACGGGAGAGACCCAGTACTTC,CSVGRGTGETQYF
TRBV20-1,NA,TRBJ2-5,NA,11,TGCAGTGCTAGGCTTAGTCAGACCCAGTACTTC,CSARLSQTQYF
TRBV30,NA,TRBJ1-6,TRBD1,14,TGTGCCTGGAGTGGAGGACAGGGGAATTCACCCCTCCACTTT,CAWSGGQGNSPLHF
TRBV27,NA,TRBJ2-5,NA,15,TGTGCCAGCAGTGAACGGAGGGACAGTCAAGAGACCCAGTACTTC,CASSERRDSQETQYF
TRBV4-2,NA,TRBJ2-7,TRBD1,15,TGTGCCAGCAGCCAAGAGGGACAGGGTAATTACGAGCAGTACTTC,CASSQEGQGNYEQYF
TRBV7-5,NA,TRBJ2-7,NA,13,TGTGCCAGAAGCCCCCCAACGGCCTACGAGCAGTACTTC,CARSPPTAYEQYF
TRBV6-6,once,TRBJ2-1,TRBD2,16,TGTGCCAGCAGAGGTAGGGGACTAGCGGGATTGAATGAGCAGTTCTTC,CASRGRGLAGLNEQFF